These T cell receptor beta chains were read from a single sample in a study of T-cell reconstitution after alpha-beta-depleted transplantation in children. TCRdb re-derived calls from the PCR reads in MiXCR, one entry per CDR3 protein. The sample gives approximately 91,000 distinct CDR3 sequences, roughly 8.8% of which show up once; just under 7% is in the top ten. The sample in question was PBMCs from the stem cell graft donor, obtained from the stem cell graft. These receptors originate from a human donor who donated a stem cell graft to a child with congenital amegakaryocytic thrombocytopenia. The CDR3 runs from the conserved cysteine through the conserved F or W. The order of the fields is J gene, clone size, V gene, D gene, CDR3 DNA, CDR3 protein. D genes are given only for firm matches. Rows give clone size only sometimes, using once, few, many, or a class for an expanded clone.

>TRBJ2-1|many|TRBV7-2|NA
TGTGCCAGCAGAGAAACGCCGGGACGGTCAGACGGGCAGTTCTTC
CASRETPGRSDGQFF
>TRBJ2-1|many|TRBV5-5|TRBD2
TGTGCCAGCAGCTGGGGGGGTTACAATGAGCAGTTCTTC
CASSWGGYNEQFF
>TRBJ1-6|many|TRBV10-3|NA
TGTGCCATCAGTGAGTCGTGGCAGGGACGGTCACCCCTCCACTTT
CAISESWQGRSPLHF
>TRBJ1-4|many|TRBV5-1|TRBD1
TGCGCCAGCAGCGTGGACAGGGGCGGAAATGAAAAACTGTTTTTT
CASSVDRGGNEKLFF
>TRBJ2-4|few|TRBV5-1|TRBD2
TGCGCCAGCAGTACGACTAGCGGAGCGGGGAAAAACATTCAGTACTTC
CASSTTSGAGKNIQYF
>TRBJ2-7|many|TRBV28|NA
TGTGCCAGCAGTTTAACGGGAGCCCGTACCTACGAGCAGTACTTC
CASSLTGARTYEQYF
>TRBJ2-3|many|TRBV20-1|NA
TGCAGTGCTAGAAGGGGAACTAGCACAGATACGCAGTATTTT
CSARRGTSTDTQYF
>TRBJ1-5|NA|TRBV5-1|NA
TGCGCCAGCAGCTTGGGGACACCTAGCAATCAGCCCCAGCATTTT
CASSLGTPSNQPQHF
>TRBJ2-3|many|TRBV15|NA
TGTGCCACCAGCAGAGTATCGGCATCGGGTACGCAGTATTTT
CATSRVSASGTQYF
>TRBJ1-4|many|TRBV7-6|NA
TGTGCCAGCAGCTCGGAGCCGGGACGGAATGAAAAACTGTTTTTT
CASSSEPGRNEKLFF
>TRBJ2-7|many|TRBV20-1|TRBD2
TGCAGTGCTAGCCCACCCGGGGCGGGGGGCTACGAGCAGTACTTC
CSASPPGAGGYEQYF
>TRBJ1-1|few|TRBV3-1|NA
TGTGCCAGCAGCCAACCCGGACCAAGGATCGTCTTCTTT
CASSQPGPRIVFF
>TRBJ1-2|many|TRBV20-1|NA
TGCAGTGTCACCGACGGGGAGGGCTACACCTTC
CSVTDGEGYTF
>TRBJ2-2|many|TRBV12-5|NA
TGTGCTAGTGGTGCCCCCGAGCACTCGAACACCGGGGAGCTGTTTTTT
CASGAPEHSNTGELFF
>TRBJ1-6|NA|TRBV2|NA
TGTGCCAGCAGCAGGGAAGGGAATTCACCCCTCCACTTT
CASSREGNSPLHF
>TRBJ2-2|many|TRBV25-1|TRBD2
TGTGCCAGCAGTATGTCCGGGAGGCATAACACCGGGGAGCTGTTTTTT
CASSMSGRHNTGELFF
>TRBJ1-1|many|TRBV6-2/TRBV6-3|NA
TGTGCCAGCAGTTACATGAACACTGAAGCTTTCTTT
CASSYMNTEAFF
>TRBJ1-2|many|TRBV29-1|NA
TGCAGCGTTGAAATGGGACCGGGACATCAAATCTACACCTTC
CSVEMGPGHQIYTF
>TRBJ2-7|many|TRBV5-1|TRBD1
TGCGCCAGCAGCAGGACCCCTTCAAAGACAGGGGGGATCGACGAGCAGTACTTC
CASSRTPSKTGGIDEQYF
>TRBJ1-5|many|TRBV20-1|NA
TGCAGTGCTAGCCCGACCCCAGGGCGGGATCAGCCCCAGCATTTT
CSASPTPGRDQPQHF